This is a list of T cell receptor beta chains from one sample in a study of CD8+CD57+ T cells in acquired aplastic anemia. A single record per CDR3 protein comes from TCRdb applying MiXCR to the reads. The data show 75,000 to 100,000 distinct CDR3 sequences, 55% to 80% seen once. The sample consisted of sorted CD4+, CD8+, or CD8+CD57+ T cells (not recorded which) from PBMCs. The receptor source for this set is a human donor with aplastic anemia. Both conserved end residues are part of each CDR3. Fields, in order: clone size, CDR3 length, V gene, CDR3 protein. Clone size is stated in some rows and not others, as once, few, many or a class when expanded.

NA	14	TRBV10-2	CASSEFAGQETQYF
many	12	TRBV3-1	CASSARLDRAFF
few	16	TRBV20-1	CSARALQGAGNQPQHF
many	16	TRBV9	CASSVGGDRVSYGYTF
many	14	TRBV6-1	CASIPGQGNEKLFF
NA	15	TRBV20-1	CSASGRQTNYNEQFF
NA	11	TRBV15	CATSSRYEQYF
NA	13	TRBV2	CASPRGARTEAFF
few	15	TRBV10-3	CAISDLAGEADTQYF
many	13	TRBV7-9	CAGGPDGNEKLFF
NA	14	TRBV29-1	CSGTTGGASGELFF
few	16	TRBV24-1	CATSDLGRGHLYGYTF
NA	16	TRBV20-1	CSASGLVRGATYEQYF
NA	14	TRBV19	CASSLGQINTEAFF
NA	12	TRBV30	CAWGTVNYEQYF